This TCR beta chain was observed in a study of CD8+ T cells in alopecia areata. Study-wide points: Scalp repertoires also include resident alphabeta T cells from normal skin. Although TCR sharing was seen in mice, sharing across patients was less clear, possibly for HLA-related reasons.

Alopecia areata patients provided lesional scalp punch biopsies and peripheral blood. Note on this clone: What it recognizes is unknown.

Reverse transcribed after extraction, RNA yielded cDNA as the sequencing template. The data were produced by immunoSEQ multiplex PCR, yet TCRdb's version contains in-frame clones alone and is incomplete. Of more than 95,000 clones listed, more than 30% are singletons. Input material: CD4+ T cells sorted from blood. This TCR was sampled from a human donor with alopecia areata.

CDR3 bases: TGCAGCGTGGCCAACACAGATACGCAGTATTTT. Translated, it gives CSVANTDTQYF. The chain carries TRBV29-1 and TRBJ2-3; no clear D. CDR3 size: 11 residues. With 6 bases removed from V and 2 bases from J, the gap between germline ends came to 6 bases. The V gene's germline CDR1 is SQVTM and CDR2 ANQGSEA.